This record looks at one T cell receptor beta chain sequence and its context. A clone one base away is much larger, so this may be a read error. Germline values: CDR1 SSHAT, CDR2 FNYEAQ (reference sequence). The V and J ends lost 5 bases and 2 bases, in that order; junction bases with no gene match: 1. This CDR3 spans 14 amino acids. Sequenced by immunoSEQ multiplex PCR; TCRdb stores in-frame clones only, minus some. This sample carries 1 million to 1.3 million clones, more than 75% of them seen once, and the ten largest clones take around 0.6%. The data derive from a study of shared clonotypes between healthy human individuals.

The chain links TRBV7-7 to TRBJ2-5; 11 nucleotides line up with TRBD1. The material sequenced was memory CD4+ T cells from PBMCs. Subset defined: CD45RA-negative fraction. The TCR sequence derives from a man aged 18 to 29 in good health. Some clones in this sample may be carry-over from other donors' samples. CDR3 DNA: TGTGCCAGCAGCCGGGACAGGGGGCAAGAGACCCAGTACTTC. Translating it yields CASSRDRGQETQYF.